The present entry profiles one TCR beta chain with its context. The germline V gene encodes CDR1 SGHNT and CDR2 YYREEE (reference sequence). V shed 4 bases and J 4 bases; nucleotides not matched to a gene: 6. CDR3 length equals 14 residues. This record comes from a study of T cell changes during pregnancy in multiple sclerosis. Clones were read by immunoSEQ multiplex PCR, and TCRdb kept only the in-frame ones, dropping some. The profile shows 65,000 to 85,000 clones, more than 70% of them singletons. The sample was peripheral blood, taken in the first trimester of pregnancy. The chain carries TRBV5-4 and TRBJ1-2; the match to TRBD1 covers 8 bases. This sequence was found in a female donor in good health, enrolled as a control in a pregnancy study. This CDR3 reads CASSSPGGSYGYTF. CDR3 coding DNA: TGTGCCAGCAGCAGCCCAGGGGGCAGCTATGGCTACACCTTC.